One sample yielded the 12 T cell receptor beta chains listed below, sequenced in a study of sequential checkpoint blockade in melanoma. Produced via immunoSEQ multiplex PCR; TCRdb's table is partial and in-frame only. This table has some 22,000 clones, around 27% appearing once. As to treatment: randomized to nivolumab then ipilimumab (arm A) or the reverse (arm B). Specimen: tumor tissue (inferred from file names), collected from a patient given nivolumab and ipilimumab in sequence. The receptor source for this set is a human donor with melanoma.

The CDR3 bases are TGCGCCAGCAGTGTAGCGGGAGGGAACACCGGGGAGCTGTTTTTT. This translates into CASSVAGGNTGELFF. This rearrangement joins TRBV10-2 to TRBJ2-2, with TRBD2 identical over 10 bases. This CDR3 is built from 15 residues. The junction had 0 bases not matched to a gene; V was cut back by 4 bases and J by 1 base. CDR1 WSHSY and CDR2 SAAADI come from the germline V gene.

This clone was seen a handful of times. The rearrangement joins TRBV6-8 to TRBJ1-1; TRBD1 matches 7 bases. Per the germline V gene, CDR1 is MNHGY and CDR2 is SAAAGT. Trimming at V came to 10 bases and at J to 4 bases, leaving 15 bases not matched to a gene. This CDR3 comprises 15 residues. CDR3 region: CAIGRGAASVTEAFF. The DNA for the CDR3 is TGTGCCATTGGCAGGGGGGCGGCCAGCGTCACTGAAGCTTTCTTT.

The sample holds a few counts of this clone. The CDR3 spells CASSLGVGNTIYF. The CDR3 DNA is TGTGCCAGCAGTTTGGGGGTTGGAAACACCATATATTTT. The chain has TRBV28 and TRBJ1-3, with D maybe TRBD1 (5 bases). The length of the CDR3 is 13 residues. Germline CDR1 reads MDHEN; CDR2 reads SYDVKM. Between the trimmed V and J ends, which lost 3 bases and 3 bases, there was a span of 6 bases. The full variable domain, completed using reference TRBV28 and TRBJ1-3, is DVKVTQSSRYLVKRTGEKVFLECVQDMDHENMFWYRQDPGLGLRLIYFSYDVKMKEKGDIPEGYSVSREKKERFSLILESASTNQTSMYLCASSLGVGNTIYFGEGSWLTVV.

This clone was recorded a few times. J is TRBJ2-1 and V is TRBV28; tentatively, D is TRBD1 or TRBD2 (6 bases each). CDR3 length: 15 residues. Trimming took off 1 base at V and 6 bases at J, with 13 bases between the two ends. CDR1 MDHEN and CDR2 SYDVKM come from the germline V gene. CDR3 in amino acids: CASSLLRGDLNEQFF. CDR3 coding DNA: TGTGCCAGCAGTTTATTGAGGGGGGACCTCAATGAGCAGTTCTTC.

CDR3 sequence reads: CASSLVLGARTEAFF. The CDR3 region has the DNA TGTGCCAGCAGCTTAGTTCTGGGGGCACGAACTGAAGCTTTCTTT. The chain combines TRBV11-3 with TRBJ1-1; TRBD1 is a possible D gene (6 bases). The V end was cut by 1 base, the J end by 5 bases, with 14 bases between. The CDR3 contains 15 residues. Per germline, CDR1 SGHNT and CDR2 YENEEA.

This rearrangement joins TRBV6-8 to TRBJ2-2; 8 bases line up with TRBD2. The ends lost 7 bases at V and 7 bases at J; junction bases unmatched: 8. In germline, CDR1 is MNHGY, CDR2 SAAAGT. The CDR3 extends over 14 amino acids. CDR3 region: CASTRGGVGGELFF. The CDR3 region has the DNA TGTGCCAGCACTCGGGGGGGCGTTGGCGGGGAGCTGTTTTTT.

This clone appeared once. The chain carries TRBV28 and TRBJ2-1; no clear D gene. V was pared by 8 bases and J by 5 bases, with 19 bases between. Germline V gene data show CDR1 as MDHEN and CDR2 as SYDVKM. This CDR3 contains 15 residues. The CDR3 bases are TGTGCCAGCGCCAGGATAGGGCCCTTCAACAATGAGCAGTTCTTC. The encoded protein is CASARIGPFNNEQFF.

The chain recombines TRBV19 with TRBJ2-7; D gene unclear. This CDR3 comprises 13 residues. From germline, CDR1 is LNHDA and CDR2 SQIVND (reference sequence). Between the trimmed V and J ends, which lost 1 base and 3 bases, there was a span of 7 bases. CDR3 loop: CASSIVGNYEQYF. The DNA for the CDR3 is TGTGCCAGTAGTATAGTCGGCAACTACGAGCAGTACTTC.

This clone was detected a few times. In nucleotides, the CDR3 is TGTGCCAGCACTCTCGGCCCTAATGAAAAACTGTTTTTT. This translates into CASTLGPNEKLFF. The chain joins TRBV6-8 to TRBJ1-4; no reliable D call. Germline CDR1 MNHGY, CDR2 SAAAGT. Trimming left V 7 bases short and J 3 bases short, with 9 bases between. The CDR3 runs 13 residues.

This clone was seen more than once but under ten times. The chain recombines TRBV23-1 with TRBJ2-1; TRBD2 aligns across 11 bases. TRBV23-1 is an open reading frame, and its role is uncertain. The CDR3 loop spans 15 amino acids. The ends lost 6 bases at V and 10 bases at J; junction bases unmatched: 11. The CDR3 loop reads CASSQDGLAGGEQFF. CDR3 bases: TGCGCCAGCAGCCAAGATGGGCTAGCGGGGGGAGAGCAGTTCTTC.

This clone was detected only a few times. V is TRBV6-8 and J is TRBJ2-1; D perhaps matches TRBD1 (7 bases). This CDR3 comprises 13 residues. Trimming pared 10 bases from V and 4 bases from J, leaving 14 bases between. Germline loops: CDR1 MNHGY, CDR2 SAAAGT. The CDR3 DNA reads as TGTGCCACCCAGGGGGGCGGGTACAATGAGCAGTTCTTC. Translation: CATQGGGYNEQFF.

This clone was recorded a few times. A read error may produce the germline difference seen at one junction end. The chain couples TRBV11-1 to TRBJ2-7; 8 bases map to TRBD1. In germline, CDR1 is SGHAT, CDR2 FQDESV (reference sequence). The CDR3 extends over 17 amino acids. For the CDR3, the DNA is TGTGCCAGAAGCTGCATCCGACGGACAGGGACCTCCTACGAGCAGTACTTC. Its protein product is CARSCIRRTGTSYEQYF.